The TCR beta chain under discussion was sequenced for a study of OX40 agonist ivuxolimab in advanced cancers. As for the study in general: Patients received intravenous ivuxolimab every 2 weeks at 0.01 to 10 mg/kg. Enrolled patients in dose escalation had cancers that were hepatocellular carcinoma, melanoma, renal cell or head and neck cancer.

Clones were sequenced by immunoSEQ multiplex PCR, and TCRdb holds only the in-frame ones, with some missing. The sample lists over 100,000 clones; 85% to 90% were seen once. Germline V gives CDR1 SGHDT, CDR2 YYEEEE. There are 15 residues in the CDR3. Trimming pared 4 bases from V and 4 bases from J, leaving 15 bases between. The chain joins TRBV5-6 to TRBJ1-3; D gene ambiguous. This TCR derives from an adult with an advanced solid tumor such as melanoma, head and neck, liver or kidney cancer. The sample here was CD4+ or CD8+ T cells sorted from blood, taken in a trial of the OX40 agonist ivuxolimab. CDR3 in DNA: TGTGCCAGCAGCCCCCTAGATCAGGCGGGAAACACCATATATTTT. This codes for CASSPLDQAGNTIYF.